The 6 T cell receptor beta chains given below trace back to one sample, sequenced in a study of a mutant IDH1 vaccine in newly diagnosed glioma. Time point meaning: week 5, during vaccination. Mutant IDH1 20-mer peptide, at 300 ug, made up each vaccine dose, with topical imiquimod. The repertoire was sequenced with immunoSEQ multiplex PCR; TCRdb's copy has only in-frame clones and lacks some. The table lists some 33,000 clones, 55% to 60% of them singletons. These receptors' antigens are unknown. Sequenced here: PBMCs, sampled from a glioma patient whose treatment included an IDH1 peptide vaccine. These receptors all stem from a woman younger than 30 with glioma.

The gene calls are TRBV5-4 and TRBJ2-2; 11 positions agree with TRBD2. Germline lookup yields CDR1 SGHNT and CDR2 YYREEE (reference sequence). The CDR3 has 16 amino acids. The J segment lost 5 bases and the V segment lost 5 bases, leaving 8 bases of the junction unmatched. The CDR3 sequence: CASRRTSGPTTGELFF. The CDR3 DNA reads TGTGCCAGCAGACGGACTAGCGGGCCAACTACCGGGGAGCTGTTTTTT.

The rearrangement uses TRBV7-9 and TRBJ1-2; D is undetermined. Germline V gene sequence: CDR1 SEHNR, CDR2 FQNEAQ (reference sequence). CDR3 length: 12 residues. The V gene lost 1 base and the J gene lost 8 bases, with 8 bases spanning the gap. CDR3 region: CASSLGLGGYTF. Written as DNA, the CDR3 is TGTGCCAGCAGCTTAGGCTTAGGAGGCTACACCTTC.

The chain employs TRBV19 and TRBJ2-5; 10 bases fit TRBD2. The CDR3 loop spans 15 amino acids. Germline lookup yields CDR1 LNHDA and CDR2 SQIVND (reference sequence). The ends lost 5 bases at V and 5 bases at J; junction bases unmatched: 8. The CDR3 loop reads CASSPERGGPETQYF. CDR3 coding DNA: TGTGCCAGTAGTCCAGAGCGGGGGGGCCCGGAGACCCAGTACTTC.

The rearrangement uses TRBV7-2 and TRBJ2-7; 11 positions match TRBD2. In germline, CDR1 is SGHTA, CDR2 FQGNSA. Trimming cost V 4 bases and J 4 bases; bases outside gene matches: 3. The CDR3 has 14 residues. CDR3 nucleotide sequence: TGTGCCAGCAGCTCGGGACTAGCGGTGTACGAGCAGTACTTC. Translation: CASSSGLAVYEQYF. The variable domain in full, completed from reference TRBV7-2 and TRBJ2-7, reads GAGVSQSPSNKVTEKGKDVELRCDPISGHTALYWYRQSLGQGLEFLIYFQGNSAPDKSGLPSDRFSAERTGGSVSTLTIQRTQQEDSAVYLCASSSGLAVYEQYFGPGTRLTVT.

This chain joins TRBV13 and TRBJ2-7; 8 bases align to TRBD1. Unmatched junction bases numbered 10, after V lost 5 bases and J lost 4 bases. This CDR3 region has 15 residues. Per germline, CDR1 PRHDT and CDR2 FYEKMQ (reference sequence). The DNA for the CDR3 is TGTGCCAGCAGCCCGAGACAGGGGAGGACGTACGAGCAGTACTTC. It codes for CASSPRQGRTYEQYF.

The V and J genes are TRBV27 and TRBJ2-7; D may be TRBD1 or TRBD2 (5 bases each). Germline assignment: CDR1 MNHEY and CDR2 SMNVEV (reference sequence). V was pared by 8 bases and J by 3 bases, with 11 bases between. This CDR3 is 12 amino acids long. CDR3 amino acids: CASWDQLYEQYF. CDR3 DNA sequence: TGTGCCAGCTGGGACCAACTCTACGAGCAGTACTTC.